This T cell receptor beta chain appears in the sequencing data of a study of blood T cell repertoires in COVID-19. TCRdb keeps only in-frame clones here, not all; method: immunoSEQ multiplex PCR. This table holds about 350,000 clones, more than 70% found once. With V trimmed by 6 bases and J by 6 bases, 5 bases remained unmatched. Germline assignment: CDR1 SGHRS and CDR2 YFSETQ. The CDR3 sequence is 14 residues long. Sequenced input: peripheral blood. V is TRBV5-1 and J is TRBJ2-2; 10 bases are a match to TRBD1. This receptor was obtained from a woman in her fifties or sixties with COVID-19, enrolled during active disease. The CDR3 bases are TGCGCCAGCAATCAGGACAGGGGGGCCGGGGAGCTGTTTTTT. Encoded protein: CASNQDRGAGELFF.